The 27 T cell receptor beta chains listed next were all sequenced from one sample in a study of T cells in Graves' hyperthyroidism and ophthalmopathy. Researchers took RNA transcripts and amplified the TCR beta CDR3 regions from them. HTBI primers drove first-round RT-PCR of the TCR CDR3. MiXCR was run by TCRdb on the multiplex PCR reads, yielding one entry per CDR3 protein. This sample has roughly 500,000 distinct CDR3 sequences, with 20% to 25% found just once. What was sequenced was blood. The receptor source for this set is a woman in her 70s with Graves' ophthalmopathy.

The DNA for the CDR3 is TGCAGTGCTAGAGGTTTTGCGAACACTGAAGCTTTCTTT. This sequence encodes CSARGFANTEAFF. The J gene is TRBJ1-1, the V gene TRBV20-1; no reliable D call. CDR1 and CDR2 from the germline V gene are DFQATT and SNEGSKA (reference sequence). The CDR3 contains 13 residues. Trimming pared 1 base from V and 1 base from J, leaving 7 bases between.

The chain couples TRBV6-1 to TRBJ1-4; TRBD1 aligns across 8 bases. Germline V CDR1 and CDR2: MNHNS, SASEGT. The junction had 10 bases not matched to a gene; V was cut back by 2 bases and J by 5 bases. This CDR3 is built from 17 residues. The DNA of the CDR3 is TGTGCCAGCAGTGAATGGCCCCCCAGGGGGCTGAATGAAAAACTGTTTTTT. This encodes CASSEWPPRGLNEKLFF.

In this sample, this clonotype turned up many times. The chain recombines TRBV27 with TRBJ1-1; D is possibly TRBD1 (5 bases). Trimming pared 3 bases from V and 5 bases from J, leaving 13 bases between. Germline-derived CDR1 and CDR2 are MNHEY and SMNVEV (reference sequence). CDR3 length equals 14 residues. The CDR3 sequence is CASSFGGSKTEAFF. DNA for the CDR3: TGTGCCAGCAGTTTTGGGGGTTCGAAAACTGAAGCTTTCTTT.

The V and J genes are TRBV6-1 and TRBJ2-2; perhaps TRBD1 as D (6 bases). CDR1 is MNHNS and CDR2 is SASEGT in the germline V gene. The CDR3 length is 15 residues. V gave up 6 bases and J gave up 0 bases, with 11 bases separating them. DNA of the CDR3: TGTGCCAGCAGAAGGGGGTCCGCGAACACCGGGGAGCTGTTTTTT. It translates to CASRRGSANTGELFF.

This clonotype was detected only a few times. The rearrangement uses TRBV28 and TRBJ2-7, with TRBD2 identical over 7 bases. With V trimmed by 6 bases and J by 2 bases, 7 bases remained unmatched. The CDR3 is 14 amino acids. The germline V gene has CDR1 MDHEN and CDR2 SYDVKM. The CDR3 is CASRREGGPYEQYF. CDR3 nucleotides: TGTGCCAGCAGAAGGGAGGGAGGCCCCTACGAGCAGTACTTC.

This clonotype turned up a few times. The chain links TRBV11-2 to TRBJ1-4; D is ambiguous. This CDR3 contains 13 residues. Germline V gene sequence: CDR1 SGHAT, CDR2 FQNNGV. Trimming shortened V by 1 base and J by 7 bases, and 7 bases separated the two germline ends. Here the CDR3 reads CASSLVLGEKLFF. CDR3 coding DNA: TGTGCCAGCAGCTTAGTTTTGGGTGAAAAACTGTTTTTT.

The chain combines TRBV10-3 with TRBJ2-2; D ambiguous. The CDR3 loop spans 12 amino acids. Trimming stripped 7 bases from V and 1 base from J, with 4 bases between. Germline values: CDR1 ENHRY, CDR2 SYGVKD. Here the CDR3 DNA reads TGTGCCATCAATCGGAACACCGGGGAGCTGTTTTTT. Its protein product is CAINRNTGELFF.

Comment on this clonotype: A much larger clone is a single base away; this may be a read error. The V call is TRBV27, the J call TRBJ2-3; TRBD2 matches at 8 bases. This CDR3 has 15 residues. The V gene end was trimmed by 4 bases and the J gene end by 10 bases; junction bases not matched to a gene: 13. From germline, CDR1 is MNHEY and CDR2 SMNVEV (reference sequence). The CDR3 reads CASSSSSGREQAQYF. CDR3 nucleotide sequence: TGTGCCAGCAGTTCTAGCAGCGGGAGAGAGCAGGCGCAGTATTTT.

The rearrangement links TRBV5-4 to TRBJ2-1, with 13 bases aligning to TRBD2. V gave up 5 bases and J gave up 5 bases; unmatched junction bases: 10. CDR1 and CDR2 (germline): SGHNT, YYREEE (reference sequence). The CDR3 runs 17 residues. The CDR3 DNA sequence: TGTGCCAGCAGATCTTCCCAGGGACTAGCGGGAAACAATGAGCAGTTCTTC. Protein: CASRSSQGLAGNNEQFF.

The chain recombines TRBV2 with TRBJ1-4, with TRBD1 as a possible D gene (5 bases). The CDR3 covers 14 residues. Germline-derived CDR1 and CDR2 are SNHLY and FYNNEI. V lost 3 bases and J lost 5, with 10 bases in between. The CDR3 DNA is TGTGCCAGCAGTGAGGGACCGTGGAATGAAAAACTGTTTTTT. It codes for CASSEGPWNEKLFF.

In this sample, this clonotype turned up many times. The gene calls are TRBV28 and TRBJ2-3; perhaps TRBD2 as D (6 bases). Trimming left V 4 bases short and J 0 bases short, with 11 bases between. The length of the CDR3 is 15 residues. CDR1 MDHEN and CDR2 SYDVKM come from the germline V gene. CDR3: CASSYTGVSTDTQYF. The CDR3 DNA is TGTGCCAGCAGTTACACGGGAGTAAGCACAGATACGCAGTATTTT.

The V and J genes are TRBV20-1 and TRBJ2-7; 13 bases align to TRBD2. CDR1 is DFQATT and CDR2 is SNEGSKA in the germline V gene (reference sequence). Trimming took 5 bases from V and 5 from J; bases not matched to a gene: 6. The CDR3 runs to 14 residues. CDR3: CSARRTSGSNEQYF. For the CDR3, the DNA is TGCAGTGCTCGTAGGACTAGCGGGAGTAACGAGCAGTACTTC.

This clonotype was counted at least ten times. The CDR3 DNA sequence: TGTGCCAGCAGCTTAGCCGTAGGGACAGGGGGCTTCTACGAGCAGTACTTC. Its translation: CASSLAVGTGGFYEQYF. The V gene is TRBV11-2, the J gene TRBJ2-7; 12 bases line up with TRBD1. The CDR3 is 17 residues long. Germline CDR1 and CDR2: SGHAT and FQNNGV. V shed 1 base, J shed 3 bases, and the junction held 7 bases outside the gene matches.

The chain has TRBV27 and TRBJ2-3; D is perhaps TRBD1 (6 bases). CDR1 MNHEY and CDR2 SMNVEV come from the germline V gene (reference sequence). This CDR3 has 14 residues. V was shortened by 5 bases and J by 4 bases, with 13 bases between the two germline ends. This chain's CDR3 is CASSPSRGPDTQYF. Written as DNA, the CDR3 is TGTGCCAGCAGTCCATCCAGGGGCCCAGATACGCAGTATTTT.

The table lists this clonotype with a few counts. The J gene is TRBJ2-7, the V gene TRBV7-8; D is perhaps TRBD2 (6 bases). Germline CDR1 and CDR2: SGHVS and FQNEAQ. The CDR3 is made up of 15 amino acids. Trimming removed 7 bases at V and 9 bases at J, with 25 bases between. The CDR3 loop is CASTRDGFSRYRQYF. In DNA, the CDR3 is TGTGCCAGCACGCGGGACGGGTTCTCACGCTACCGGCAGTACTTC.

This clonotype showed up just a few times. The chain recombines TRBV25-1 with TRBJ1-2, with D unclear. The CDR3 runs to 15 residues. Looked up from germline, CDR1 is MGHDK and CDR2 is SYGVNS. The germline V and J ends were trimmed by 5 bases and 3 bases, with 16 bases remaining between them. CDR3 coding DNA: TGTGCCAGCAGTCTCTCAGAGATCCCATACTATGGCTACACCTTC. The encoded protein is CASSLSEIPYYGYTF.

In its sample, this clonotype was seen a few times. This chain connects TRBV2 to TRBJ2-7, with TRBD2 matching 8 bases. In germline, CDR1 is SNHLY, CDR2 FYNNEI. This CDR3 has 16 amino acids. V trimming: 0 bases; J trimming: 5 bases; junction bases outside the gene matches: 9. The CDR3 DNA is TGTGCCAGCAGTGAAGCGCTTTGGACTAGCTTCGACGAGCAGTACTTC. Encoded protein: CASSEALWTSFDEQYF.

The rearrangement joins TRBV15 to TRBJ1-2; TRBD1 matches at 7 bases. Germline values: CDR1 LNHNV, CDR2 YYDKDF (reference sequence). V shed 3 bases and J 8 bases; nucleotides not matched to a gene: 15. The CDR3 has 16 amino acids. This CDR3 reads CATSRGPQGTERGYTF. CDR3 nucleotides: TGTGCCACCAGCAGGGGACCACAGGGGACCGAGAGGGGCTACACCTTC.

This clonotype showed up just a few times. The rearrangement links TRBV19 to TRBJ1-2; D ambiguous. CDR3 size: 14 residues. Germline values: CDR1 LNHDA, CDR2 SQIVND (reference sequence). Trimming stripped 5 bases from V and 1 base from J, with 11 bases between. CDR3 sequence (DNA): TGTGCCAGTAGTGTCGGGAGGGTTAACTATGGCTACACCTTC. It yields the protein CASSVGRVNYGYTF.

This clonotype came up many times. The CDR3 spells CASSLTRAQETQYF. Written as DNA, the CDR3 is TGTGCCAGCAGCCTGACTAGGGCACAAGAGACCCAGTACTTC. The V call is TRBV28, the J call TRBJ2-5, with a weak D call TRBD2 (6 bases). CDR3 length equals 14 residues. V was shortened by 6 bases and J by 2 bases, with 13 bases between the two germline ends. Germline V gene data show CDR1 as MDHEN and CDR2 as SYDVKM. Complete variable domain (other parts from reference TRBV28 and TRBJ2-5): DVKVTQSSRYLVKRTGEKVFLECVQDMDHENMFWYRQDPGLGLRLIYFSYDVKMKEKGDIPEGYSVSREKKERFSLILESASTNQTSMYLCASSLTRAQETQYFGPGTRLLVL.

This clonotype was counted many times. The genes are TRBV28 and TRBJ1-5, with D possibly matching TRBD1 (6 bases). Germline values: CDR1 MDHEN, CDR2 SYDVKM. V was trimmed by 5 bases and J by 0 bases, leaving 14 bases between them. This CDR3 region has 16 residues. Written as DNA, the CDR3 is TGTGCCAGCAGTCCCCAACAGGGCCCTAGCAATCAGCCCCAGCATTTT. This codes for CASSPQQGPSNQPQHF.

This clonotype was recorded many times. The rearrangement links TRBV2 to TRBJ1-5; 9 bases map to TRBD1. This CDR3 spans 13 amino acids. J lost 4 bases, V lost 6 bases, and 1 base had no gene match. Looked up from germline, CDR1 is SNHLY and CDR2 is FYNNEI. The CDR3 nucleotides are TGTGCCAGCAGACAGGGGGCTAATCAGCCCCAGCATTTT. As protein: CASRQGANQPQHF.

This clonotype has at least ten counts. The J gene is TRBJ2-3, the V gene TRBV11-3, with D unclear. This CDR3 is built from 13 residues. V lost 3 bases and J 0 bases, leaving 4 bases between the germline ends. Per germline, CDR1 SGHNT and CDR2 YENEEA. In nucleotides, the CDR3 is TGTGCCAGCAGCTTTGGAAGCACAGATACGCAGTATTTT. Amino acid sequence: CASSFGSTDTQYF.

CDR3 coding DNA: TGTGCCAGCACTCGAGGGGGTTCCGGCCATGAGCAGTTCTTC. Protein product: CASTRGGSGHEQFF. The genes are TRBV3-1 and TRBJ2-1, with D perhaps TRBD1 (6 bases). Germline V lookup: CDR1 LGHDT, CDR2 YNNKEL (reference sequence). The CDR3 totals 14 residues. V shed 7 bases and J shed 8 bases, with 18 bases lying between them.

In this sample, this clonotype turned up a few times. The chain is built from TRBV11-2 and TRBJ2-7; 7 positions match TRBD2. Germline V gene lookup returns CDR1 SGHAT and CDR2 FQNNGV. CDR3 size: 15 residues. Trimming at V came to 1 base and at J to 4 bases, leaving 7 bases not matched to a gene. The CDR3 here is CASSLVVGGLYEQYF. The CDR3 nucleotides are TGTGCCAGCAGCTTAGTCGTCGGGGGACTATACGAGCAGTACTTC. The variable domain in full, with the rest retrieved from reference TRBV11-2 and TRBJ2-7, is EAGVAQSPRYKIIEKRQSVAFWCNPISGHATLYWYQQILGQGPKLLIQFQNNGVVDDSQLPKDRFSAERLKGVDSTLKIQPAKLEDSAVYLCASSLVVGGLYEQYFGPGTRLTVT.

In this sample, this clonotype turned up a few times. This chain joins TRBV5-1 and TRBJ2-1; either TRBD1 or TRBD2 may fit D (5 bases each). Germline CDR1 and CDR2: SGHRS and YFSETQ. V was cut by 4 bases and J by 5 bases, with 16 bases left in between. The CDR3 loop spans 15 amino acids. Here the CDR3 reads CASSLAGTAHNEQFF. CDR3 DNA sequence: TGCGCCAGCAGCCTAGCCGGGACGGCTCACAATGAGCAGTTCTTC. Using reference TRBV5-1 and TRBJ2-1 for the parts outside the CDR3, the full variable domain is KAGVTQTPRYLIKTRGQQVTLSCSPISGHRSVSWYQQTPGQGLQFLFEYFSETQRNKGNFPGRFSGRQFSNSRSEMNVSTLELGDSALYLCASSLAGTAHNEQFFGPGTRLTVL.

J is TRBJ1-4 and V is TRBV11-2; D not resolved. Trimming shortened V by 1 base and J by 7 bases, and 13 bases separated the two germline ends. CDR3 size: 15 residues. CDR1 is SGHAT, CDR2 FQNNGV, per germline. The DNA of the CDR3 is TGTGCCAGCAGCTTAGGATACGGTGGAGGTGAAAAACTGTTTTTT. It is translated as CASSLGYGGGEKLFF.